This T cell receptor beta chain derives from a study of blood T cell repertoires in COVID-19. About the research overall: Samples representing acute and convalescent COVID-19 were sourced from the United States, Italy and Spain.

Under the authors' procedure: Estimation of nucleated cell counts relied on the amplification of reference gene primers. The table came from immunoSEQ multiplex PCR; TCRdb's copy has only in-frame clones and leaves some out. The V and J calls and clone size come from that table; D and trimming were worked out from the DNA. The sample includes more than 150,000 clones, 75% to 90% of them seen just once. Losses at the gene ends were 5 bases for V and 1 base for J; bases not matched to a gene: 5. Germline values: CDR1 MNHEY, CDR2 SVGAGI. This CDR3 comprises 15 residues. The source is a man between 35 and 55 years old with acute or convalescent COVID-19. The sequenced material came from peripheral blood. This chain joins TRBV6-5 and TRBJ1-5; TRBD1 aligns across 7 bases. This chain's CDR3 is CASSTGARSNQPQHF. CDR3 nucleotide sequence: TGTGCCAGCAGTACAGGGGCCCGCAGCAATCAGCCCCAGCATTTT.